This TCR beta chain was captured by sequencing in a study of response to subunit inactivated influenza vaccine. Trimming took 6 bases from V and 7 from J; bases not matched to a gene: 7. This CDR3 is 14 amino acids long. Each CDR3 protein gets one entry after TCRdb re-called the RT-PCR reads with MiXCR. Counted here are about 800,000 distinct CDR3 sequences, 21% occurring once; the ten biggest clones make up about 10%. This clonotype was counted only a few times. V and J are TRBV12-3 or TRBV12-4 and TRBJ1-1; 11 bases agree with TRBD1. Sequences were derived from PBMCs from blood, sampled more than 4 days after vaccination. The sequence was obtained from a man aged 45 to 65 who received an inactivated influenza vaccine. The CDR3 region has the DNA TGTGCCAGCAGCCGGGGACAGGGGGTGGTTGAAGCTTTCTTT. Translation gives CASSRGQGVVEAFF.